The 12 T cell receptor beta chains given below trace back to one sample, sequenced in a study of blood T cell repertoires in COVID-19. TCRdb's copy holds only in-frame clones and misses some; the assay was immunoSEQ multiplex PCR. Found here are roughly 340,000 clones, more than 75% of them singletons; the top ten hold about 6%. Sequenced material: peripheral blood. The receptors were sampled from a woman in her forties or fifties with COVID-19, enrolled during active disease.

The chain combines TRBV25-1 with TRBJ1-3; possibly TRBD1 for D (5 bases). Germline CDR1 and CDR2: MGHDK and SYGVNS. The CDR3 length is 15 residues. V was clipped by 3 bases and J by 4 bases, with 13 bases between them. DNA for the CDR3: TGTGCCAGCAGTGATGGGCCAGGGTCGGGAAACACCATATATTTT. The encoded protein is CASSDGPGSGNTIYF.

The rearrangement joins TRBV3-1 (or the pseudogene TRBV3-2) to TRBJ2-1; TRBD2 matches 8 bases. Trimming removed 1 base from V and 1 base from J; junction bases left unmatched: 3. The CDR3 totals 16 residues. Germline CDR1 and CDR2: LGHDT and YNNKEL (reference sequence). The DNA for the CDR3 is TGTGCCAGCAGCCAAGTTGGCGGGGGGTCCTACAATGAGCAGTTCTTC. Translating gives CASSQVGGGSYNEQFF.

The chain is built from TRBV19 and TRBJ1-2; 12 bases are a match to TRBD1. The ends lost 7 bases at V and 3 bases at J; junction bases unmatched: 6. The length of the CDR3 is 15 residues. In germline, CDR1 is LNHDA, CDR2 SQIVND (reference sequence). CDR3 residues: CASTLGQGAYYGYTF. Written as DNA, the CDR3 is TGTGCCAGTACCCTGGGACAGGGGGCGTACTATGGCTACACCTTC.

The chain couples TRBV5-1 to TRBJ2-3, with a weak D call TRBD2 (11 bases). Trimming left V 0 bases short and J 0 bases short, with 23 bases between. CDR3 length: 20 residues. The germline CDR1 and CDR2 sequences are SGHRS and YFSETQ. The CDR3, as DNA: TGCGCCAGCAGCTTGGGGGACAGGGGACTAGCGGCCGCTAGCACAGATACGCAGTATTTT. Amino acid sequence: CASSLGDRGLAAASTDTQYF.

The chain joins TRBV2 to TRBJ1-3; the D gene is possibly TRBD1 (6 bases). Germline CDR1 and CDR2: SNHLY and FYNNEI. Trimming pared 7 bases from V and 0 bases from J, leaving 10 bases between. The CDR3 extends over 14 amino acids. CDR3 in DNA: TGTGCCAGCAACCAAGGGGGCTCTGGAAACACCATATATTTT. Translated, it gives CASNQGGSGNTIYF.

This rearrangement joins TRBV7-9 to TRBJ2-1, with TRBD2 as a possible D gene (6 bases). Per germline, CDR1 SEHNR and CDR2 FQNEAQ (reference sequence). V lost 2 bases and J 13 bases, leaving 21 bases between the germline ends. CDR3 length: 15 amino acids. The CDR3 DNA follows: TGTGCCAGCAGCTTACGAACGGGAGCCCGATACAGTCAGTTCTTC. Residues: CASSLRTGARYSQFF. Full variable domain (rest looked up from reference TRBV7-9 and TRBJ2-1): DTGVSQNPRHKITKRGQNVTFRCDPISEHNRLYWYRQTLGQGPEFLTYFQNEAQLEKSRLLSDRFSAERPKGSFSTLEIQRTEQGDSAMYLCASSLRTGARYSQFFGPGTRLTVL.

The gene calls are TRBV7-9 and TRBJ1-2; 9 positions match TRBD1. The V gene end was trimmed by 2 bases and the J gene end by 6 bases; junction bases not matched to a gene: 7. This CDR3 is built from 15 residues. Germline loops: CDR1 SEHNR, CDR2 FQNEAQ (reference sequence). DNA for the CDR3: TGTGCCAGCAGCTTAAAGGGACAGGGAGTTAATGGCTACACCTTC. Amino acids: CASSLKGQGVNGYTF.

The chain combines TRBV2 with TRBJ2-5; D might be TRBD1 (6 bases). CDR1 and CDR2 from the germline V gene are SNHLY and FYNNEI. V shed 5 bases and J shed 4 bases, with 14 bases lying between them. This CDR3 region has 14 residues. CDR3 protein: CASSSTGLAETQYF. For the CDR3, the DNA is TGTGCCAGCAGTTCGACAGGTCTCGCAGAGACCCAGTACTTC. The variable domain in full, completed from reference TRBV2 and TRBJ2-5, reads EPEVTQTPSHQVTQMGQEVILRCVPISNHLYFYWYRQILGQKVEFLVSFYNNEISEKSEIFDDQFSVERPDGSNFTLKIRSTKLEDSAMYFCASSSTGLAETQYFGPGTRLLVL.

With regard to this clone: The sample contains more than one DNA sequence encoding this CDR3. CDR3 coding DNA: TGTGCCAGCAGCGTAGGGACAGGTACCTACGAGCAGTACTTC. Protein sequence: CASSVGTGTYEQYF. The chain carries TRBV9 and TRBJ2-7; 7 bases fit TRBD1. The CDR3 extends over 14 amino acids. The J segment lost 2 bases and the V segment lost 0 bases, leaving 2 bases of the junction unmatched. Germline V gene data show CDR1 as SGDLS and CDR2 as YYNGEE.

CDR3 sequence reads: CASSLRSLAFF. The CDR3 nucleotides read TGTGCCAGCAGCTTAAGGAGTTTGGCTTTCTTT. The rearrangement links TRBV11-3 to TRBJ1-1; D gene ambiguous. This CDR3 is 11 amino acids long. V gave up 2 bases and J gave up 11 bases, with 9 bases separating them. From germline, CDR1 is SGHNT and CDR2 YENEEA. The full variable domain, completed using reference TRBV11-3 and TRBJ1-1, is EAGVVQSPRYKIIEKKQPVAFWCNPISGHNTLYWYLQNLGQGPELLIRYENEEAVDDSQLPKDRFSAERLKGVDSTLKIQPAELGDSAVYLCASSLRSLAFFGQGTRLTVV.

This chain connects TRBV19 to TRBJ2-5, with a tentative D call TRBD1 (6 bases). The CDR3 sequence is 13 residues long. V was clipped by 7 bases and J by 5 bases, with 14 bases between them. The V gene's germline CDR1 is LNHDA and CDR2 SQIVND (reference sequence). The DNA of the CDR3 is TGTGCCAGTACCGAAACAGGGCTGGAGACCCAGTACTTC. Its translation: CASTETGLETQYF.

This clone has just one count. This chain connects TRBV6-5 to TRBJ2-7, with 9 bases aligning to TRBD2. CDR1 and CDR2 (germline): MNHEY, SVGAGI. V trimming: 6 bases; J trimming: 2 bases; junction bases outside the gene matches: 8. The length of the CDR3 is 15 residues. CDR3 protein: CASRAGLAITYEQYF. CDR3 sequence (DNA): TGTGCCAGCAGAGCGGGACTAGCTATCACCTACGAGCAGTACTTC.